A single sample gave rise to the 8 T cell receptor beta chains below, sequenced in a study of HIV-infected patients and healthy controls. cDNA was made from about 480 ng RNA using alpha and beta constant primers. Using multiplexing indices, alpha and beta chain libraries were generated apart by chain-specific third strand synthesis. TCRdb ran MiXCR on the 5' RACE reads and lists one entry per CDR3 protein. The sample yields fewer than 11,000 distinct CDR3 sequences, roughly 5% seen once. The repertoire came from unfractionated whole blood and reflected all unsorted peripheral T cells. This specimen consisted of blood, obtained before antiretroviral therapy. The receptor source for this set is an adult with HIV infection.

This clonotype was seen repeatedly, ten times or more. The chain employs TRBV11-2 and TRBJ2-1; D is uncertain. This CDR3 comprises 12 residues. Germline V gene lookup returns CDR1 SGHAT and CDR2 FQNNGV. Trimming took off 6 bases at V and 8 bases at J, with 11 bases between the two ends. CDR3: CASRTLRDEQFF. In DNA form, the CDR3 reads TGTGCCAGCAGAACACTTAGGGATGAGCAGTTCTTC.

At least ten counts were recorded for this clonotype. The genes are TRBV7-9 and TRBJ1-1; 8 nucleotides align to TRBD1. J lost 6 bases, V lost 6 bases, and 9 bases had no gene match. The CDR3 length is 14 residues. Germline values: CDR1 SEHNR, CDR2 FQNEAQ (reference sequence). CDR3 coding DNA: TGTGCCAGCAGTGAGGACAGGGAGATCCCTGAAGCTTTCTTT. Translating gives CASSEDREIPEAFF.

The J gene is TRBJ1-5, the V gene TRBV5-5; TRBD1 agrees at 7 bases. In germline, CDR1 is SGHKS, CDR2 YYEKEE (reference sequence). With 4 bases clipped from V and 4 bases from J, the junction kept 14 bases outside the gene matches. The CDR3 contains 17 residues. This CDR3 reads CASSADSRGNRNQPQHF. CDR3 sequence (DNA): TGTGCCAGCAGCGCTGATTCCAGGGGGAACCGGAATCAGCCCCAGCATTTT.

This clonotype has ten or more counts. The J gene is TRBJ2-7, the V gene TRBV7-9; possibly TRBD2 for D (5 bases). The germline CDR1 and CDR2 sequences are SEHNR and FQNEAQ (reference sequence). V was trimmed by 5 bases and J by 5 bases, leaving 13 bases between them. This CDR3 has 13 residues. CDR3: CASSQPAGDEQYF. The CDR3 DNA sequence: TGTGCCAGCAGCCAACCCGCCGGGGACGAGCAGTACTTC.

This clonotype was counted many times. The chain combines TRBV18 with TRBJ2-1; 10 bases line up with TRBD2. Unmatched junction bases numbered 2, after V lost 6 bases and J lost 3 bases. The CDR3 spans 14 residues. Germline CDR1 KGHSH, CDR2 LQKENI. CDR3 region: CASSASGGYNEQFF. Here the CDR3 DNA reads TGTGCCAGCTCGGCTAGCGGGGGCTACAATGAGCAGTTCTTC. Together with reference TRBV18 and TRBJ2-1, the CDR3 gives the full variable domain: NAGVMQNPRHLVRRRGQEARLRCSPMKGHSHVYWYRQLPEEGLKFMVYLQKENIIDESGMPKERFSAEFPKEGPSILRIQQVVRGDSAAYFCASSASGGYNEQFFGPGTRLTVL.

Relative to its sample, this clonotype is medium-sized. V is TRBV10-1 and J is TRBJ2-7, with no clear D. V lost 7 bases and J lost 7, with 35 bases in between. CDR1 and CDR2 (germline): WNHNN, SYGVQD (reference sequence). This CDR3 region has 19 residues. CDR3 sequence: CASIRKVARIPTKGWEQYF. CDR3 nucleotides: TGCGCCAGCATCAGGAAGGTCGCCCGAATACCGACCAAAGGCTGGGAGCAGTACTTC.

This clonotype showed up many times. The gene calls are TRBV7-9 and TRBJ2-1; D remains ambiguous. CDR3 length: 13 amino acids. Trimming took 5 bases from V and 12 from J, leaving 17 bases between them. The germline V gene encodes CDR1 SEHNR and CDR2 FQNEAQ (reference sequence). The CDR3 bases are TGTGCCAGCAGCGCTTACGATTATCCGGGGCAGTTCTTC. Translated, it gives CASSAYDYPGQFF. Looking up the rest from reference TRBV7-9 and TRBJ2-1 gives the full variable domain: DTGVSQNPRHKITKRGQNVTFRCDPISEHNRLYWYRQTLGQGPEFLTYFQNEAQLEKSRLLSDRFSAERPKGSFSTLEIQRTEQGDSAMYLCASSAYDYPGQFFGPGTRLTVL.

This clonotype was seen many times. V usage is TRBV20-1 and J usage is TRBJ2-1; 9 bases fit TRBD2. The V segment lost 5 bases and the J segment 8 bases; nucleotides outside the gene matches: 13. CDR3 size: 15 residues. Germline CDR1 DFQATT, CDR2 SNEGSKA (reference sequence). CDR3 sequence: CSASSGADRLYEQFF. CDR3 coding DNA: TGCAGTGCTTCTAGCGGGGCGGATCGGTTGTATGAGCAGTTCTTC.